This TCR beta chain stems from a study of cytomegalovirus exposure and HLA in healthy donors. Study results and caveats: CMV antigen specificity of a few CMV-associated chains was confirmed in vitro. A list of roughly 180 TCR beta chains associated with cytomegalovirus was given. In a later analysis, TCR beta V- and J-gene trimming was associated with a missense DCLRE1C variant.

Germline CDR1 and CDR2: LGHNA and YSLEER. The V segment lost 0 bases and the J segment 9 bases; nucleotides outside the gene matches: 13. CDR3 length: 18 residues. In the case of this clone: What it binds is not known. The identical CDR3 is also encoded by other nucleotide sequences in the sample.

Researchers ran the PCR with 60 Vbeta and 13 Jbeta primers. TCRdb's copy holds only in-frame clones and misses some; the assay was immunoSEQ multiplex PCR. The sample carries around 90,000 clones, approximately 79% recorded once. This sequence joins TRBV4-3 and TRBJ1-6, with TRBD1 matching 8 bases. This receptor was obtained from a man aged 25 to 40 in good health and CMV-seronegative. Sequenced material: PBMCs. The DNA of the CDR3 is TGCGCCAGCAGCCAAGATTTCAGGGGGCGCTTACTCGGTTCACCCCTCCACTTT. Encoded protein: CASSQDFRGRLLGSPLHF.